A selection of T cell receptor beta chains follows, all from one sample in a study of T cell repertoires in cytomegalovirus infection. Each CDR3 protein is one row after TCRdb ran MiXCR on the reads. In the table there are about 51,000 distinct CDR3 sequences, roughly 20% of which are singletons. These receptors have no known antigen. Specimen: CD8+ T cells from cultured PBMCs, collected from culture after CMV antigen stimulation. Receptor source: a human donor in good health (CMV status not recorded). Some clones in this sample may be carry-over from other donors' samples. The CDR3 runs from the conserved cysteine through the conserved F or W. The D gene is left open where the match is weak. Clone size is stated in some rows and not others, as once, few, many or a class when expanded.

-	TRBV9	-	TRBJ2-3	TGTGCCAGCAGCGGATCCGGGACTCAAGGGGCCGATACGCAGTATTTT	CASSGSGTQGADTQYF
-	TRBV12-3/TRBV12-4	-	TRBJ2-5	TGTGCCAGCAGTTGGGAGGACCAAGAGACCCAGTACTTC	CASSWEDQETQYF
-	TRBV6-1	-	TRBJ2-2	TGTGCCAGCAGGGCCAGGGGTGACACCGGGGAGCTGTTTTTT	CASRARGDTGELFF
TRBD2	TRBV19	few	TRBJ2-2	TGTGCCAGCCACCTAGCGGGAGACTACACCGGGGAGCTGTTTTTT	CASHLAGDYTGELFF
TRBD1	TRBV6-5	few	TRBJ2-1	TGTGCCAGCAGTTACACATCCAGGGGGACATACAATGAGCAGTTCTTC	CASSYTSRGTYNEQFF
-	TRBV6-2/TRBV6-3	-	TRBJ2-1	TGTGCCAGCAGTCCTCCTGGGGCGGACTCCTACAATGAGCAGTTCTTC	CASSPPGADSYNEQFF
-	TRBV20-1	-	TRBJ2-7	TGCAGTGCTCAGGGGCTTGGACAAGGGACCTACGAGCAGTACTTC	CSAQGLGQGTYEQYF
-	TRBV12-3/TRBV12-4	-	TRBJ2-7	TGTGCCAGCAGTTCTCGTTTAGTATACTACGAGCAGTACTTC	CASSSRLVYYEQYF
-	TRBV6-1	-	TRBJ1-1	TGTGCCAGCTCTCATGGGGGCACTGAAGCTTTCTTT	CASSHGGTEAFF
-	TRBV6-1	few	TRBJ2-7	TGTGCCAGCAGTGACCATGAAGTCTACGAGCAGTACTTC	CASSDHEVYEQYF
-	TRBV28	few	TRBJ1-6	TGTGCCAGCAGTTTAAGGGTAGGGCGACAGGCCTATAATTCACCCCTCCACTTT	CASSLRVGRQAYNSPLHF
TRBD1	TRBV2	-	TRBJ1-5	TGTGCCAGCAGTCACCATCTGGACAGGATCGGCGGTCAGCCCCAGCATTTT	CASSHHLDRIGGQPQHF
-	TRBV7-8	few	TRBJ2-1	TGTGCCAGCACCTATGGACGGAATGAGCAGTTCTTC	CASTYGRNEQFF
TRBD1	TRBV6-5	-	TRBJ2-7	TGTGCCAGCAGCTCTCGCTTCGGGGACAGCCCCTCCTACGAGCAGTACTTC	CASSSRFGDSPSYEQYF
TRBD2	TRBV7-2	-	TRBJ2-1	TGTGCCAGCAGCTTAGGCGGGGGGGTAAAGAGCTCCTACAATGAGCAGTTCTTC	CASSLGGGVKSSYNEQFF
-	TRBV3-1	few	TRBJ2-1	TGTGCCAGCAGCCAAGTAATATCCGGGGGCATGGACAATGAGCAGTTCTTC	CASSQVISGGMDNEQFF
-	TRBV27	-	TRBJ2-1	TGTGCCAGCTCATTCGGGGCGGTCGGTGAGCAGTTCTTC	CASSFGAVGEQFF
-	TRBV7-2	few	TRBJ1-2	TGTGCCAGCAGCCCCGGCTTCGGACCGAGGGGCTATGGCTACACCTTC	CASSPGFGPRGYGYTF
-	TRBV6-4	few	TRBJ2-3	TGTGCCAGCAGTGAGGGCACCACAGATACGCAGTATTTT	CASSEGTTDTQYF
-	TRBV6-4	-	TRBJ1-1	TGTGCCAGCAGTGCAGTTTTGGACACTGAAGCTTTCTTT	CASSAVLDTEAFF
-	TRBV7-9	-	TRBJ2-7	TGTGCCAGCAGCTCCTCAAGGGCCTACGAGCAGTACTTC	CASSSSRAYEQYF
-	TRBV12-3/TRBV12-4	-	TRBJ1-2	TGTGCCAGCAGTTTTGGCAGTTATGATGGCTACACCTTC	CASSFGSYDGYTF
-	TRBV7-9	many	TRBJ2-7	TGTGCCAGCAGCCACTCGGTGGACAGCGGCTACGAGCAGTACTTC	CASSHSVDSGYEQYF
-	TRBV19	-	TRBJ1-1	TGTGCCAGTACTAGAAGGGTCGTGGTGAACACTGAAGCTTTCTTT	CASTRRVVVNTEAFF
-	TRBV7-9	-	TRBJ1-2	TGTGCCAGCAGCTCGGGAGGTGCAGGGGTCTATGGCTACACCTTC	CASSSGGAGVYGYTF
-	TRBV7-8	-	TRBJ2-7	TGTGCCAGCAGCTTAAGTCCCGTCGGATTGGTAAGCTACGAGCAGTACTTC	CASSLSPVGLVSYEQYF
-	TRBV4-1	-	TRBJ2-5	TGTGCCAGCAGCCAAGATAGGGAGACCCAGTACTTC	CASSQDRETQYF